The clone carrying this T cell receptor beta chain has a single count. Its antigen is undetermined. Method: immunoSEQ multiplex PCR; TCRdb's copy keeps in-frame clones and lacks some. The sample includes roughly 65,000 clones, roughly nine tenths of them seen just once. The V segment lost 4 bases and the J segment 5 bases; nucleotides outside the gene matches: 1. CDR1 MNHEY and CDR2 SVGAGI come from the germline V gene. The CDR3 extends over 14 amino acids. This entry belongs to a study of cytomegalovirus exposure and HLA in healthy donors. Findings and caveats of the study: Rarity held for most TCR sequences, but there were some public TCRs that occurred in many donors.

Sequencing was performed on PBMCs. The origin of this receptor is a man aged 18 to 35 in good health and CMV-seronegative. This sequence joins TRBV6-5 and TRBJ1-4; 10 positions agree with TRBD1. DNA of the CDR3: TGTGCCAGCAGTTTGGGACAGGGGAATGAAAAACTGTTTTTT. This sequence encodes CASSLGQGNEKLFF.